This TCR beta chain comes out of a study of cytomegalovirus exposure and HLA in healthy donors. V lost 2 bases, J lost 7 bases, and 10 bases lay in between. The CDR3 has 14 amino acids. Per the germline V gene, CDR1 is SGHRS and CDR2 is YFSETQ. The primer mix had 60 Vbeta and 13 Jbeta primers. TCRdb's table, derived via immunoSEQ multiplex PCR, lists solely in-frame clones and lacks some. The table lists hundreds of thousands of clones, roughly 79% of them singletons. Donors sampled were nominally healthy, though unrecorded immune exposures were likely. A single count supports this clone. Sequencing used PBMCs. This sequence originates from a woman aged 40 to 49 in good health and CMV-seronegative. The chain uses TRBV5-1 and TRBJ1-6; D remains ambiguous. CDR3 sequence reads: CASSFLPGNSPLHF. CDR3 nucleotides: TGCGCCAGCAGCTTCCTCCCCGGGAATTCACCCCTCCACTTT. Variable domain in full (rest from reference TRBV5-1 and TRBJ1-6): KAGVTQTPRYLIKTRGQQVTLSCSPISGHRSVSWYQQTPGQGLQFLFEYFSETQRNKGNFPGRFSGRQFSNSRSEMNVSTLELGDSALYLCASSFLPGNSPLHFGNGTRLTVT.